This T cell receptor (beta chain) was sequenced during a study of CD8 T cells in ankylosing spondylitis (dated by TCRdb to the late 2010s). For the wider study: T cell receptor beta repertoires were profiled in healthy donors and ankylosing spondylitis patients so that disease-linked TCR variants could be found. Peripheral blood samples were taken, and synovial fluid was additionally collected from ankylosing spondylitis patients. The full study cohort comprised roughly 24 ankylosing spondylitis patients and 110 or so healthy donors. The paper's findings and limits, for the study overall: In peripheral blood, the disease-linked clones were found at relatively low frequencies and had a CD8+ phenotype. Blood from ankylosing spondylitis patients appeared to be characterized by a TCR beta motif composed of eight or nine highly homologous amino acid variants. Some motif variants were previously reported in synovial fluid and blood of reactive arthritis patients, suggesting common disease-initiation mechanisms. Significant enrichment of the disease-linked clones was reported in matched synovial fluid samples from ankylosing spondylitis patients.

The instrument was an Illumina HiSeq 2500. Quantitative 5'-RACE with molecular barcodes was used to prepare TCR beta libraries. In the source study's methods: Disease-linked TCR variants were identified with a new computational method built on a probabilistic model of VDJ rearrangement. Starting from the raw public reads, TCRdb applied fastp trimming at Q25, assembled clones with MiXCR and retained in-frame beta chains. Each entry merges the rows of one CDR3 protein and shows their most common DNA and genes. These V and J calls originate from TCRdb's pipeline instead of the authors' own analysis. The sample data list approximately 220,000 distinct CDR3 sequences, and roughly 10% of these were observed just once. 21% of the sample is in the top ten clones. This clonotype was picked up one time. No cognate antigen has been identified for it. This likely comes from a read error, as the CDR3 has no conserved phenylalanine or tryptophan at its end.

Including both end residues, the CDR3 is 15 amino acids long. Only the CDR3 portion is preserved as DNA: 45 bases, with reading frame beginning at the first base. Ends trimmed: V by 3 bases, J by 4 bases; bases unmatched to a gene: 4. CDR1 and CDR2 are read off the germline V gene as KGHSH and LQKENI. The V and J genes are TRBV18 and TRBJ2-7; 12 middle bases align to TRBD2. The receptor was derived from a male donor with ankylosing spondylitis or in good health (not recorded which). Input material: blood, either unsorted or a sorted T cell fraction (not recorded which). DNA sequence: TGTGCCAGCTCACCGTCTAGCGGGGGGGCGTACGAGCAGTACATC. It translates to CASSPSSGGAYEQYI.